This T cell receptor beta chain emerged from a study of T cells in Graves' hyperthyroidism and ophthalmopathy (dated by TCRdb to about 2019). At the level of the whole study: Peripheral blood samples were taken at initial diagnosis, before any treatment was given. Once sampling was done, hyperthyroidism patients were given methimazole at a starting dose of 30 mg daily, whereas ophthalmopathy patients were given high-dose intravenous methylprednisolone. TCR Vbeta CDR3 sequencing of 140 or so peripheral blood samples (over 40 ophthalmopathy, about 74 hyperthyroidism and some 17 progressor patients) is reported in the paper. Thyroid tissue and blood T-cell repertoires from several Graves' hyperthyroidism patients were also compared in the study. TCR V-J signatures able to tell the groups apart were searched for in a discovery cohort of some 100 patients, of whom over 40 had Graves' ophthalmopathy and about 60 had stable Graves' hyperthyroidism. The roughly 91 discovery patients were randomly divided into training and test sets at a 7:3 ratio. Whether ophthalmopathy could be predicted prospectively was tested in an independent validation cohort made up of fewer than 20 hyperthyroidism patients plus 17 patients who later progressed to ophthalmopathy. The investigation overall reported the following: Most expanded thyroid clonotypes (frequency above 0.001) were also detected in blood, a finding suggesting that blood repertoires may reflect thyroid immune responses. In validation, the model predicted progression to ophthalmopathy with roughly 66% sensitivity and 72% to 75% specificity, a median of 6.5 months before onset. In cross-validation, a model built on a 13 V-J signature told ophthalmopathy apart from stable hyperthyroidism with 85% to 90% sensitivity and approximately 84% specificity, and in testing the same model reached 80%/75%. Sample size was not statistically predetermined, and blinding of investigators to group allocation was not performed.

Trimming costs V 2 bases and J 4 bases, and their ends lie 23 bases apart. The CDR3 sequence holds 18 residues, the cysteine and phenylalanine included. Only CDR3 DNA remains: 54 bases, in frame from the first base. Per the germline V gene, SNHLY is the CDR1 and FYNNEI is the CDR2. Ophthalmopathy patients had moderately to severely active disease, Clinical Activity Score of at least 3, NOSPECS grade of at least 4, and duration under 3 months. Exclusion was applied to patients with uncontrolled infections, other autoimmune diseases, pregnancy or lactation. Diagnoses were based on clinical symptoms, serum thyroxine and TRAb, thyroid ultrasound and orbital computed tomography. PBMCs were separated from over 9 ml of fresh peripheral blood using Ficoll-Paque density gradient centrifugation. Total RNA was extracted with Trizol reagent, and quality was checked on an Agilent 2100 Bioanalyzer. The TCR beta CDR3 regions were amplified from RNA transcripts. The TCR CDR3 was subjected to a first round of RT-PCR using the HTBI primer set and the Qiagen OneStep RT-PCR kit. The libraries were constructed in a second round of multiplex PCR and then size-selected and purified. The libraries were sequenced on an Illumina HiSeq2000 using paired-end 100 bp reads. Concerning the study's data processing: SOAPnuke was used to process the raw data, with reads discarded if the reads contained adapters or uncalled bases, had a mean Phred below 15, or lacked an exact constant-primer or identifier match. High-quality paired reads were merged using COPE v1.2.5, and each unique nucleotide sequence was defined as a clonotype. Clonotypes were aligned to IMGT TRBV, TRBD and TRBJ reference segments using MiTCR v1.1. The analysis included only V-J combinations with a frequency above 0.0001, which together covered 98% to 99.2% of the repertoires. A TCS score was defined as the ratio of F50 (clonal expansion) to E x V (chaos), with BLOSUM62-based TCRdist applied between CDR3 peptides within each V-J. Welch's t-statistics and random forest reduced roughly 500 V-J features to 13, which were used in a naive Bayes classifier (R e1071). The Morisita-Horn index was used to measure how similar the thyroid and blood repertoires were. TCRdb reanalyzed the raw reads on its own, using fastp at Q25 for trimming and MiXCR for clone calling, and kept in-frame beta chains. Under each unique CDR3 protein, matching rows form one entry showing the most common genes and DNA. TCRdb, not the original authors, processed these V and J calls. Counted in this sample were more than 500,000 distinct CDR3 sequences; about 15% of them appeared once. The ten largest clones represent 4% to 5.5% of the sample.

This clonotype has ten or more counts. Its recognized antigen is unknown. There are no base qualities to consult, and no much larger clone falls within one base. The rearranged segments are TRBV2 and TRBJ2-5; the D gene is perhaps TRBD2, from 7 matching bases. The clonotype originates from a woman aged 40 to 55 with Graves' ophthalmopathy. The sequenced sample was blood. The CDR3 sequence is CASSELARGATAGETQYF. The bases read TGTGCCAGCAGTGAACTCGCCCGGGGGGCGACGGCGGGAGAGACCCAGTACTTC.